Each of the 8 T cell receptor beta chains below was sequenced from the same sample in a study of Ad26.COV2.S vaccination and SARS-CoV-2 variants. The data were produced by immunoSEQ multiplex PCR, yet TCRdb's version contains in-frame clones alone and is incomplete. The sample comprises approximately 460,000 clones, approximately 90% of which are singletons, and around 1.8% rests with the top ten. Treatment noted: some 19 received Ad26.COV2.S at low or high dose, single or two shots; about five received placebo; per-sample allocation not given. Sampling took place 63 days after the first vaccine or placebo injection. The source material was peripheral blood, sampled in a trial of Ad26.COV2.S vaccine versus placebo. The receptors shown here come from a person between 18 and 60 years old who received the Ad26.COV2.S COVID-19 vaccine or a placebo.

The chain is built from TRBV2 and TRBJ2-5; D perhaps matches TRBD2 (7 bases). The CDR3 spans 15 residues. V lost 7 bases to trimming and J lost 3 bases, with 18 bases between them. Germline V gene data show CDR1 as SNHLY and CDR2 as FYNNEI. CDR3 sequence (DNA): TGTGCCAGCACCGCTTGGGGGAGGGGGGAAGAGACCCAGTACTTC. Translation: CASTAWGRGEETQYF.

This clone showed up just a few times. This chain uses TRBV6-5 with TRBJ1-1, with 9 positions matching TRBD1. Germline CDR1 is MNHEY and CDR2 is SVGAGI. This CDR3 spans 15 amino acids. The J segment lost 5 bases and the V segment lost 4 bases, leaving 8 bases of the junction unmatched. In DNA form, the CDR3 reads TGTGCCAGCAGTTCCCGGGGACAGGGAAGGACTGAAGCTTTCTTT. Translated: CASSSRGQGRTEAFF.

The V and J genes are TRBV12-3 or TRBV12-4 and TRBJ1-1; D not resolved. The length of the CDR3 is 11 residues. V lost 6 bases and J 3 bases, leaving 5 bases between the germline ends. The CDR3: CASRLDTEAFF. CDR3 coding DNA: TGTGCCAGCAGGCTGGACACTGAAGCTTTCTTT.

As for this clone: Mismatch with germline at one junction end may stem from a read error. The chain joins TRBV15 to TRBJ1-1; possible D gene TRBD1, 6 bases. From germline, CDR1 is LNHNV and CDR2 YYDKDF (reference sequence). The CDR3 runs to 13 residues. CDR3 nucleotides: TGTGCCACCAGCCGAGACAGGTTCACTGAAGCTTTCTTT. Translating gives CATSRDRFTEAFF.

The chain has TRBV9 and TRBJ2-5; no clear D. CDR1 is SGDLS and CDR2 is YYNGEE in the germline V gene. The CDR3 extends over 15 amino acids. V gave up 0 bases and J gave up 5 bases, with 14 bases separating them. CDR3 DNA sequence: TGTGCCAGCAGCGTAGCTGGATGGGTCTCGGAGACCCAGTACTTC. Protein sequence: CASSVAGWVSETQYF.

The rearrangement joins TRBV6-2 or TRBV6-3 to TRBJ2-3; 7 nucleotides align to TRBD1. The CDR3 extends over 17 amino acids. V trimming: 4 bases; J trimming: 3 bases; junction bases outside the gene matches: 13. Germline V CDR1 and CDR2: MNHEY, SVGEGT. The CDR3 here is CASSSMTGSYKTDTQYF. The CDR3 nucleotides are TGTGCCAGCAGTTCAATGACAGGGTCCTATAAAACAGATACGCAGTATTTT.

The chain is built from TRBV7-2 and TRBJ1-1, with unresolved D. Germline V CDR1 and CDR2: SGHTA, FQGNSA. The CDR3 consists of 13 residues. V lost 0 bases and J lost 8, with 10 bases in between. This chain's CDR3 is CASSLAQAEEAFF. The CDR3 DNA reads TGTGCCAGCAGCTTAGCTCAGGCTGAGGAAGCTTTCTTT.

Concerning this clone itself: The sample holds other DNA sequences that translate to the same CDR3. V is TRBV9 and J is TRBJ2-3, with unresolved D. Germline-derived CDR1 and CDR2 are SGDLS and YYNGEE. The CDR3 is 14 amino acids. The V end was cut by 0 bases, the J end by 3 bases, with 8 bases between. CDR3 amino acids: CASSVALSTDTQYF. DNA for the CDR3: TGTGCCAGCAGCGTAGCTCTGTCGACAGATACGCAGTATTTT.